The source of this T cell receptor (beta chain) is a study of shared clonotypes between healthy human individuals. Study-wide background: A donor's plate count was three for CD4 naive and three for CD4 memory; CD8 naive had two and CD8 memory one.

CD45RO-negative, CCR7-positively selected cells formed the naive CD8 fraction, excluding terminally differentiated effector memory CD45RA+ cells. Notes on the study in general: Though the depth was large, rarefaction showed that sorted-subset sequencing was incomplete. Few donors limited the genetic and exposure-history diversity represented.

TCRdb's copy holds only in-frame clones and misses some; the assay was immunoSEQ multiplex PCR. Of about 580,000 clones in the sample, roughly 98% were seen once. In regard to this clone: Its target is not known.

The V gene's germline CDR1 is MNHNS and CDR2 SASEGT. This CDR3 comprises 18 residues. V shed 3 bases and J 4 bases; nucleotides not matched to a gene: 14. Sequencing used naive CD8+ T cells sorted from blood. This receptor was taken from a man in his thirties or forties in good health. The V call is TRBV6-1, the J call TRBJ2-7; 11 bases match TRBD2. As DNA, the CDR3 is TGTGCCAGCAGTGAGGGAATAGCGGGAGGGCCGGGGGTGTACGAGCAGTACTTC. It translates to CASSEGIAGGPGVYEQYF.